This TCR beta chain was recorded in a study of CD4+ T cells in melanoma. With 5 bases removed from V and 0 bases from J, the gap between germline ends came to 9 bases. Germline V gives CDR1 SGHNT, CDR2 YENEEA. The CDR3 contains 14 residues. Study-wide results and caveats: In melanoma, neoantigen-specific CD4+ T cells reportedly differed in differentiation state. A reported correlation linked neoantigen-specific CD4+ T cells to CD8+, macrophage and B cell function.

Comment on this clone: What it binds is not known.

Clones were read by immunoSEQ multiplex PCR, and TCRdb kept only the in-frame ones, dropping some. Here the sample spans more than 4,500 clones, less than 75% being singletons. This TCR was sampled from a human donor with melanoma. Sequencing used cells from a culture (not recorded whether cultured in vitro). The chain has TRBV11-3 and TRBJ2-3; D may match TRBD1 or TRBD2 (5 bases each). For the CDR3, the DNA is TGTGCCAGCAGCCCGGGGCAGAGCACAGATACGCAGTATTTT. Its protein is CASSPGQSTDTQYF.